This T cell receptor (beta chain) was identified during a study of cytotoxic CD8 clonotypes in ibrutinib-treated CLL. CDR3 length: 15 amino acids. Per the germline V gene, CDR1 is MNHEY and CDR2 is SMNVEV (reference sequence). The ends were cut back, 5 bases at V and 2 bases at J, with 14 bases in the middle. Sequencing used immunoSEQ multiplex PCR; TCRdb keeps in-frame clones, though not all of them. The repertoire includes hundreds of thousands of clones, almost 80% of them detected once, and roughly 7% sits in the top ten. This sequence was found in a human donor with chronic lymphocytic leukemia. The V gene is TRBV27, the J gene TRBJ2-3; no reliable D call. The material was PBMCs, obtained before ibrutinib treatment. The CDR3 DNA follows: TGTGCCAGCAGTCCCGTCCGCACAGACACAGATACGCAGTATTTT. Its protein is CASSPVRTDTDTQYF.